A selection of T cell receptor beta chains follows, all from one sample in a study of cytomegalovirus exposure and HLA in healthy donors. Profiled with immunoSEQ multiplex PCR; TCRdb holds only in-frame clones, not every one. This sample has roughly 120,000 clones, with 15% found just once. What was sequenced was PBMCs. Receptors originate from a woman aged 18-29 years in good health and CMV-seronegative. The CDR3 runs from the conserved cysteine through the conserved F or W. Fields, in order: J gene, D gene, clone size, V gene, CDR3 DNA, CDR3 protein. A D gene is named only where the DNA matches it firmly. Not all rows give a size; the values are once, few, many and, for expanded clones, a class.

TRBJ2-7,TRBD2,.,TRBV2,TGTGCCAGCAGAGCCAGACTAGCGGGAGACCCCGAGCAGTACTTC,CASRARLAGDPEQYF
TRBJ1-5,TRBD1,once,TRBV20-1,TGCAGTGCTAGGACAGGGACCTCCCAGCATTTT,CSARTGTSQHF
TRBJ2-2,.,few,TRBV28,TGTGCCAGCAAACTTCCCCAGGGGCTCACCGGGGAGCTGTTTTTT,CASKLPQGLTGELFF
TRBJ1-2,.,.,TRBV7-3,TGTGCCAGCAGCTTAGGTCCAGGGGCTGATGGCTACACCTTC,CASSLGPGADGYTF
TRBJ2-3,TRBD2,.,TRBV4-2,TGTGCCAGCAGCCAAGGTACTAGCGGGGGAGATACGCAGTATTTT,CASSQGTSGGDTQYF
TRBJ1-1,TRBD1,few,TRBV4-1,TGCGCCAGCAGCTATCGAGGGGGCGGGAACACTGAAGCTTTCTTT,CASSYRGGGNTEAFF
TRBJ2-1,TRBD2,.,TRBV30,TGTGCCTGGAGTCACGGGACTAGCGGTACCCGTCTCAACAATGAGCAGTTCTTC,CAWSHGTSGTRLNNEQFF
TRBJ2-5,TRBD2,.,TRBV6-5,TGTGCCAGCAGTTACTCTAGCGGGAGTGCAGAGACCCAGTACTTC,CASSYSSGSAETQYF
TRBJ2-3,TRBD1,few,TRBV20-1,TGCAGTGCGAGGGGGCAGGGGTTGCAGTATTTT,CSARGQGLQYF
TRBJ1-2,.,few,TRBV19,TGTGCCAGTAGTATTGGGCGGGGGAGCTATGGCTACACCTTC,CASSIGRGSYGYTF
TRBJ2-3,TRBD1,.,TRBV5-4,TGTGCCAGCAGCTGGACAGGGGCTAGCACAGATACGCAGTATTTT,CASSWTGASTDTQYF
TRBJ2-7,.,.,TRBV11-2,TGTGCCAGCAGCTTATACGGAGCCATTACTTCCTACGAGCAGTACTTC,CASSLYGAITSYEQYF
TRBJ2-2,TRBD2,few,TRBV7-6,TGTGCCAGCAGCTCACCAGGGACTAGCGGGGGGAACACCGGGGAGCTGTTTTTT,CASSSPGTSGGNTGELFF
TRBJ1-1,TRBD1,few,TRBV28,TGTGCCAGCAGTTCTCCAGGACAGGGGGGAGCTTTCTTT,CASSSPGQGGAFF
TRBJ2-4,.,few,TRBV4-1,TGCGCCAGCAGCCAAGGAGTAACAGGGACGGACATTCAGTACTTC,CASSQGVTGTDIQYF
TRBJ2-1,.,.,TRBV9,TGTGCCAGCAGCCCCGGGGTAAGCTCCTACAATGAGCAGTTCTTC,CASSPGVSSYNEQFF
TRBJ2-7,.,.,TRBV6-1,TGTGCCAGCAGTGAAGCCAGGCTATACGAGCAGTACTTC,CASSEARLYEQYF
TRBJ1-2,.,.,TRBV28,TGTGCCAGCAGTTTCCGAGGATCAGGGCAGAACTATGGCTACACCTTC,CASSFRGSGQNYGYTF
TRBJ1-1,TRBD1,once,TRBV18,TGTGCCAGCTCACCCCAGACAGGGAAGAACACTGAAGCTTTCTTT,CASSPQTGKNTEAFF
TRBJ2-3,TRBD2,.,TRBV4-1,TGCGCCAGCAGCCAAGGAGCTCAGGCAGGGAGGGATTTGGATACGCAGTATTTT,CASSQGAQAGRDLDTQYF
TRBJ1-4,.,few,TRBV18,TGTGCCAGCTCAATTTACAGGGAAGAAAAACTGTTTTTT,CASSIYREEKLFF
TRBJ2-1,.,.,TRBV9,TGTGCCAGCAGCGTAGAAACCAGCTCCTACAATGAGCAGTTCTTC,CASSVETSSYNEQFF
TRBJ1-2,TRBD1,.,TRBV30,TGTGCCTGGAGTCCCTCCCGGACAGGGAACTATGGCTACACCTTC,CAWSPSRTGNYGYTF
TRBJ2-3,.,few,TRBV27,TGTGCCAGCAACCAGGCAGGGGGCACAGATACGCAGTATTTT,CASNQAGGTDTQYF
TRBJ1-6,.,few,TRBV6-1,TGTGCCAGCAGACGAAATGGAGGGGATAATTCACCCCTCCACTTT,CASRRNGGDNSPLHF
TRBJ1-2,.,.,TRBV29-1,TGCAGCTCCGACACCAACCCCAACTATGGCTACACCTTC,CSSDTNPNYGYTF
TRBJ1-5,.,.,TRBV5-1,TGCGCCAGCAGCCCCTTCCCTGGGGGTGGGGGGAATCAGCCCCAGCATTTT,CASSPFPGGGGNQPQHF
TRBJ2-1,TRBD2,few,TRBV28,TGTGCCAGCACCCGAAAGGGAGGGCCGGGCAATGAGCAGTTCTTC,CASTRKGGPGNEQFF
TRBJ2-7,TRBD1,.,TRBV6-5,TGTGCCAGCAGTAGGACAGGGAGCTCCTACGAGCAGTACTTC,CASSRTGSSYEQYF
TRBJ1-3,.,.,TRBV5-1,TGCGCCAGCAGCCTTCAACAGGGCTCTGGAAACACCATATATTTT,CASSLQQGSGNTIYF
TRBJ2-7,.,few,TRBV5-1,TGCGCCAGCAGGCAGGACAATTACGAGCAGTACTTC,CASRQDNYEQYF
TRBJ2-5,.,few,TRBV7-7,TGTGCCAGCAGCTTAGCGGGGGGAGAGACCCAGTACTTC,CASSLAGGETQYF
TRBJ1-1,TRBD1,.,TRBV2,TGTGCCAGCAGTGAGAGGACAGGGAGTGAAGCTTTCTTT,CASSERTGSEAFF
TRBJ1-1,TRBD1,.,TRBV25-1,TGTGCCAGCAGTGGGTGGACAGGGAACAACACTGAAGCTTTCTTT,CASSGWTGNNTEAFF
TRBJ2-7,TRBD1,few,TRBV25-1,TGTGCCAGCAGTGAATCTCGGGACAGGGGGAAGTACGAGCAGTACTTC,CASSESRDRGKYEQYF
TRBJ2-7,TRBD1,few,TRBV27,TGTGCCAGTCGTAGACAGGGCTCCTACGAGCAGTACTTC,CASRRQGSYEQYF
TRBJ1-4,.,few,TRBV30,TGTGCCTGGGGGAGTGAAAAACTGTTTTTT,CAWGSEKLFF
TRBJ2-6,.,.,TRBV4-3,TGCGCCAGCAGCCAAGTAGGGGCTGAGCGTGGGGCCAACGTCCTGACTTTC,CASSQVGAERGANVLTF
TRBJ1-4,.,few,TRBV15,TGTGCCACCAGCAGAGAGTCGGGGAGGAATGAAAAACTGTTTTTT,CATSRESGRNEKLFF
TRBJ1-2,TRBD1,.,TRBV28,TGTGCCAGCAGTTTATTTGGGACAGGGGAAGATGGCTACACCTTC,CASSLFGTGEDGYTF
TRBJ2-1,.,many,TRBV29-1,TGCAGCGTTGGGTGGGGCTATGAGCAGTTCTTC,CSVGWGYEQFF